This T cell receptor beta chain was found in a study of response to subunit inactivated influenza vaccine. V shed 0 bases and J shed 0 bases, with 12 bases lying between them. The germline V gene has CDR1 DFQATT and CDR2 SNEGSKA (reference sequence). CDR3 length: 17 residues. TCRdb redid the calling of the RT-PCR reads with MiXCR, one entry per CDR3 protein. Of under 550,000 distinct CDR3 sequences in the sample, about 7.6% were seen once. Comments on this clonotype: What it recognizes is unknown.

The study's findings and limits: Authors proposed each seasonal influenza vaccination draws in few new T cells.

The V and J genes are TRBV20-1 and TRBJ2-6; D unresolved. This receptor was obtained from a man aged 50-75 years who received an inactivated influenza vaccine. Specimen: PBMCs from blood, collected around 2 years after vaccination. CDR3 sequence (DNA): TGCAGTGCTAGAGATTCTGGCGGTAGCTCTGGGGCCAACGTCCTGACTTTC. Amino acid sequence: CSARDSGGSSGANVLTF.